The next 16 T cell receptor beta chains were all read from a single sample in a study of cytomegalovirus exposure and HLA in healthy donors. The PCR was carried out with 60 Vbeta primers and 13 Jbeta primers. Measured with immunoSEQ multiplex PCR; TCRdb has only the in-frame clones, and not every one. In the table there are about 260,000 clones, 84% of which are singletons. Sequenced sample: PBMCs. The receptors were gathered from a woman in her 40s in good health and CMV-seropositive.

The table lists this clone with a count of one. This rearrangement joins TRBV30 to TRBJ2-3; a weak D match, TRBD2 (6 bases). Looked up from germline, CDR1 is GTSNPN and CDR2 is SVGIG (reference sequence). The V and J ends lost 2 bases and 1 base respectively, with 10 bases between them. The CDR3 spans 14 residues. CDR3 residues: CAWSWGGGTDTQYF. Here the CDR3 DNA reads TGTGCCTGGAGTTGGGGCGGGGGCACAGATACGCAGTATTTT.

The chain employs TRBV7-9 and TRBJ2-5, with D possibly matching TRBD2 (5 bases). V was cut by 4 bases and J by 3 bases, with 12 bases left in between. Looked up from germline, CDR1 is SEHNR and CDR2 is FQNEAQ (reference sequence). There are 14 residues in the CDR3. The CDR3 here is CASSYLLGKETQYF. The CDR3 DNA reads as TGTGCCAGCAGCTACCTTCTCGGGAAAGAGACCCAGTACTTC.

CDR3 bases: TGTGCCAGCAGCCCAGAGGGACTACCTTCCTACGAGCAGTACTTC. Amino acids: CASSPEGLPSYEQYF. The rearrangement links TRBV7-2 to TRBJ2-7, with 7 bases that match TRBD2. Trimming removed 5 bases from V and 1 base from J; junction bases left unmatched: 8. Germline loops: CDR1 SGHTA, CDR2 FQGNSA. The CDR3 contains 15 residues. The variable domain in full, with the rest retrieved from reference TRBV7-2 and TRBJ2-7, is GAGVSQSPSNKVTEKGKDVELRCDPISGHTALYWYRQSLGQGLEFLIYFQGNSAPDKSGLPSDRFSAERTGGSVSTLTIQRTQQEDSAVYLCASSPEGLPSYEQYFGPGTRLTVT.

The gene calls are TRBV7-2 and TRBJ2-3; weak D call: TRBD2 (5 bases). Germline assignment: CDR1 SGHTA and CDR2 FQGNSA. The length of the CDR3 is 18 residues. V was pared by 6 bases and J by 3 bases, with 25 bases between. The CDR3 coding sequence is TGTGCCAGCAGTTCTGACTACGCAGCCCCTCCTTGGACAGATACGCAGTATTTT. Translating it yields CASSSDYAAPPWTDTQYF. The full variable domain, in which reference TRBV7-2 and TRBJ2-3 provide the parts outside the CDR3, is GAGVSQSPSNKVTEKGKDVELRCDPISGHTALYWYRQSLGQGLEFLIYFQGNSAPDKSGLPSDRFSAERTGGSVSTLTIQRTQQEDSAVYLCASSSDYAAPPWTDTQYFGPGTRLTVL.

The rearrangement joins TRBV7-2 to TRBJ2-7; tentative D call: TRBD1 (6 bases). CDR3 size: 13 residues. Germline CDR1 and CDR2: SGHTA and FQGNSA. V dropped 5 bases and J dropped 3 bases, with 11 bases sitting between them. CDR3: CASSRTEIYEQYF. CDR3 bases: TGTGCCAGCAGCCGGACAGAGATCTACGAGCAGTACTTC. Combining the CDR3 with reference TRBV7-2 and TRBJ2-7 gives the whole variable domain GAGVSQSPSNKVTEKGKDVELRCDPISGHTALYWYRQSLGQGLEFLIYFQGNSAPDKSGLPSDRFSAERTGGSVSTLTIQRTQQEDSAVYLCASSRTEIYEQYFGPGTRLTVT.

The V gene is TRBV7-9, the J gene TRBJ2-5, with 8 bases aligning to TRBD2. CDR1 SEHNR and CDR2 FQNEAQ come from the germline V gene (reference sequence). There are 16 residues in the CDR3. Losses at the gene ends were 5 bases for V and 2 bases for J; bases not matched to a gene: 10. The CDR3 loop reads CASSPRSGGLQETQYF. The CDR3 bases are TGTGCCAGCAGCCCCCGGAGCGGGGGACTTCAAGAGACCCAGTACTTC.

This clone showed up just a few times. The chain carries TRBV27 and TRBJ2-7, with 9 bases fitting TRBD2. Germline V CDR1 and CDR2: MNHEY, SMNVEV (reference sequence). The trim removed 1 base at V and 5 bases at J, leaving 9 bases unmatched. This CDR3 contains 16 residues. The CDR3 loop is CASSLWGSGSVNEQYF. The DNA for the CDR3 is TGTGCCAGCAGTTTATGGGGTAGCGGGAGTGTAAACGAGCAGTACTTC.

In nucleotides, the CDR3 is TGTGCCAGCAGTTCCGGACAGGTGGGGGAAGCTTTCTTT. Translation gives CASSSGQVGEAFF. The chain joins TRBV6-6 to TRBJ1-1; TRBD1 matches at 7 bases. Germline V gene data show CDR1 as MNHNY and CDR2 as SVGAGI (reference sequence). V dropped 4 bases and J dropped 8; count of bases not matched to a gene: 7. CDR3 length equals 13 residues.

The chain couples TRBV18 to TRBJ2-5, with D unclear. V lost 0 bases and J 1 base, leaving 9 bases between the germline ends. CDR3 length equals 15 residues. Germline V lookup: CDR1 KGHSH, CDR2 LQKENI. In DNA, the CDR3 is TGTGCCAGCTCACCACCCTCAGGCTTCCAAGAGACCCAGTACTTC. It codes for CASSPPSGFQETQYF.

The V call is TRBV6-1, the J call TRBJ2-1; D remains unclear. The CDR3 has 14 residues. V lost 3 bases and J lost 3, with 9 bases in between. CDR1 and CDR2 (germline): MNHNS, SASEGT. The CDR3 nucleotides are TGTGCCAGCAGTGAGTTGTCCGGCTACAATGAGCAGTTCTTC. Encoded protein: CASSELSGYNEQFF.

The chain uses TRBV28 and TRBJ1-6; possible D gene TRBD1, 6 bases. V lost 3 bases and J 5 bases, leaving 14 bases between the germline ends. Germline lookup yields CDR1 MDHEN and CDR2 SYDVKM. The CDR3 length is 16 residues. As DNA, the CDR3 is TGTGCCAGCAGTTTGCTCGACAGGAGCAATAATTCACCCCTCCACTTT. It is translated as CASSLLDRSNNSPLHF.

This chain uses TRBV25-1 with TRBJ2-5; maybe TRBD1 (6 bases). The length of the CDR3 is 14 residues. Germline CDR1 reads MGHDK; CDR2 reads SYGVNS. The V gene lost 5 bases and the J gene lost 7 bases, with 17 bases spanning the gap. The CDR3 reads CASSPTGTRGTQYF. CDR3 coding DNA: TGTGCCAGCAGTCCGACGGGGACAAGGGGGACCCAGTACTTC.

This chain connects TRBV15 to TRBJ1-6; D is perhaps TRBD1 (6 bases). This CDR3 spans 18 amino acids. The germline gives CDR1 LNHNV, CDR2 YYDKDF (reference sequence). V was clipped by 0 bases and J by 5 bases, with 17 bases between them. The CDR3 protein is CATSREGGQSLHNSPLHF. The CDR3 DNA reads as TGTGCCACCAGCAGAGAAGGGGGACAATCCCTGCATAATTCACCCCTCCACTTT.

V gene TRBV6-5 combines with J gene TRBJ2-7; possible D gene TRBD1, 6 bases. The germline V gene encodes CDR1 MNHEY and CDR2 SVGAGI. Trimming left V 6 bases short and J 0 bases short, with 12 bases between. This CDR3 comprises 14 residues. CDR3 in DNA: TGTGCCAGCAGGAGGACAGTCAGCTCCTACGAGCAGTACTTC. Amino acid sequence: CASRRTVSSYEQYF.

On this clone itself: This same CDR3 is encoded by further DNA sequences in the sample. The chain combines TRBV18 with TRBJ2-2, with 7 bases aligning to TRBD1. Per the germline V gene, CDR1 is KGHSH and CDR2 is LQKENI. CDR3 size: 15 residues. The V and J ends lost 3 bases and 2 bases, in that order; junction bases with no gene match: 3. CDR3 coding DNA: TGTGCCAGCTCACCCGGACAGGTCAACACCGGGGAGCTGTTTTTT. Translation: CASSPGQVNTGELFF.

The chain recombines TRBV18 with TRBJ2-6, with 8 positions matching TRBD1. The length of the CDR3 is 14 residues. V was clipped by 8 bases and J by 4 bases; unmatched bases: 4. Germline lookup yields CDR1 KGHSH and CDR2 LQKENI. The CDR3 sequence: CASPGGDGANVLTF. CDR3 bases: TGTGCCAGCCCAGGGGGCGACGGGGCCAACGTCCTGACTTTC.